This is a list of T cell receptor beta chains from one sample in a study of T cells of healthy individuals. TCRdb reanalysed the 5' RACE reads using MiXCR and keeps one entry per CDR3 protein. The sample yields 40,000 to 60,000 distinct CDR3 sequences, 14% to 15% seen once. The receptors stem from a human donor in good health. Each CDR3 is given with its conserved first and last residue. A D gene is named only where the DNA matches it firmly. A row's size may be missing; if present it is once, few, many or a size class.

>TRBV24-1|-|14|few|TRBJ2-3
CATTPGASTDTQYF
TGTGCCACCACCCCGGGAGCCAGCACAGATACGCAGTATTTT
>TRBV10-1|-|12|few|TRBJ2-7
CASSEGVGEQYF
TGCGCCAGCAGTGAGGGGGTCGGGGAGCAGTACTTC
>TRBV12-3/TRBV12-4|TRBD1|14|-|TRBJ1-1
CASSSGQGDTEAFF
TGTGCCAGCAGCTCCGGACAGGGTGACACTGAAGCTTTCTTT
>TRBV20-1|-|10|-|TRBJ2-3
CSAATDTQYF
TGCAGTGCTGCGACAGATACGCAGTATTTT
>TRBV19|-|15|-|TRBJ1-1
CASSIAEGANTEAFF
TGTGCCAGTAGTATAGCCGAGGGAGCGAACACTGAAGCTTTCTTT
>TRBV9|-|16|many|TRBJ1-3
CASSVGLQRSGNTIYF
TGTGCCAGCAGCGTAGGATTGCAACGCTCTGGAAACACCATATATTTT
>TRBV21-1|-|14|few|TRBJ2-7
CASSKEQGGYEQYF
TGTGCCAGCAGCAAAGAACAGGGGGGCTACGAGCAGTACTTC
>TRBV14|TRBD1|12|few|TRBJ2-7
CASGQGFGEQYF
TGTGCCAGCGGACAGGGGTTTGGCGAGCAGTACTTC
>TRBV20-1|TRBD1|14|-|TRBJ2-7
CSARPQGASDEQYF
TGCAGTGCTAGACCACAGGGGGCAAGCGACGAGCAGTACTTC
>TRBV24-1|-|15|few|TRBJ2-3
CATSDQLQGTDTQYF
TGTGCCACCAGTGATCAATTGCAGGGTACGGATACGCAGTATTTT
>TRBV3-1|TRBD2|17|medium-sized|TRBJ2-1
CASSLSYLAGSYNEQFF
TGTGCCAGCAGCCTTAGTTACCTAGCGGGGTCCTACAATGAGCAGTTCTTC
>TRBV7-9|TRBD2|19|many|TRBJ2-7
CASSPPVASGGLSAYEQYF
TGTGCCAGCAGCCCCCCGGTGGCTAGCGGGGGGTTATCCGCCTACGAGCAGTACTTC
>TRBV5-1|-|13|few|TRBJ1-2
CASTDSGNYGYTF
TGCGCCAGCACCGATTCCGGTAACTATGGCTACACCTTC
>TRBV28|TRBD1|15|many|TRBJ1-5
CASRRGQAHNQPQHF
TGTGCCAGCAGGAGGGGACAGGCCCACAATCAGCCCCAGCATTTT